This T cell receptor (beta chain) was retrieved from a study of blood T cells in healthy people across ages. About the study: Every two T cells gave about one barcoded beta molecule via template switching.

Sample-barcoded 5' priming and a J-beta primer mix drove a second PCR of roughly 7 to 11 cycles. All samples gave at least 3 million CDR3-containing paired-end reads. In TCRdb, the 5' RACE reads were re-called with MiXCR into one record per CDR3 protein. The sample includes hundreds of thousands of distinct CDR3 sequences, around 43% seen only once; the top ten take around 18%. Germline trimming cut 3 bases from V and 3 bases from J; bases unmatched to any gene: 5. The germline V gene has CDR1 SGHRS and CDR2 YFSETQ. The CDR3 sequence is 15 residues long. The sequence was collected from a man in his fifties or sixties in good health. This chain joins TRBV5-1 and TRBJ1-5; 8 positions match TRBD1. Sequenced material: blood. The CDR3 here is CASSSGTGNNQPQHF. The CDR3 region has the DNA TGCGCCAGCAGCTCGGGGACAGGTAACAATCAGCCCCAGCATTTT.